This is a list of T cell receptor beta chains from one sample in a study of blood T cell repertoires in COVID-19. Data came from immunoSEQ multiplex PCR; TCRdb stores just in-frame clones and leaves some out. The sample yields about 88,000 clones, approximately 89% seen once. The sequencing sample was made of peripheral blood. The receptor source for this set is a man aged 80 or over with acute or convalescent COVID-19. CDR3s include the opening cysteine and the closing phenylalanine or tryptophan. A D gene is named only where the DNA matches it firmly. For some rows the clone size is stated as once, few or many, or as a class when expanded; others skip it.

.,TRBV18,TRBJ2-5,.,TGTGCCAGCTCAGCACAGCGGGTCAAACAAGAGACCCAGTACTTC,CASSAQRVKQETQYF
.,TRBV7-8,TRBJ2-2,TRBD2,TGTGCCAGCAGCTCGCGGGGGGGCGCTTACACCGGGGAGCTGTTTTTT,CASSSRGGAYTGELFF
.,TRBV24-1,TRBJ1-2,.,TGTGCCACCCCCAATATGCTATATGGCTACACCTTC,CATPNMLYGYTF
few,TRBV3-1/TRBV3-2,TRBJ2-3,TRBD2,TGTGCCAGCAGCCAAGATGGGGCTAGCGGGGGAGCAGATACGCAGTATTTT,CASSQDGASGGADTQYF
.,TRBV5-1,TRBJ2-7,.,TGCGCCAGTAACGACGGCGGCACCTACGAGCAGTACTTC,CASNDGGTYEQYF
.,TRBV6-6,TRBJ1-5,.,TGTGCCAGCAGTCGGCGGGGATTGGAGCCCCAGCATTTT,CASSRRGLEPQHF
.,TRBV28,TRBJ1-6,TRBD1,TGTGCCAGCAACTTACAGGGGGCCCATAATTCACCCCTCCACTTT,CASNLQGAHNSPLHF
.,TRBV5-1,TRBJ2-2,TRBD2,TGCGCCAGCCAGAGGACTAGCGGGAAGACCGGGGAGCTGTTTTTT,CASQRTSGKTGELFF
.,TRBV6-2/TRBV6-3,TRBJ2-7,TRBD1,TGTGCCAGCAGTCGACAGGGCCTCGACGAGCAGTACTTC,CASSRQGLDEQYF
.,TRBV4-1,TRBJ1-5,TRBD1,TGCGCCAGCAGCCAAGACCCAGGGGGAGATCAGCCCCAGCATTTT,CASSQDPGGDQPQHF
.,TRBV27,TRBJ1-6,.,TGTGCCAGCAGTAGGGGAAATTCACCCCTCCACTTT,CASSRGNSPLHF
.,TRBV29-1,TRBJ1-2,.,TGCAGCGTTGGCCACAGGGAAGACTATGGCTACACCTTC,CSVGHREDYGYTF
.,TRBV3-1/TRBV3-2,TRBJ2-4,TRBD2,TGTGCCAGCAGCCAAGGTGCGGGGGGGAACATTCAGTACTTC,CASSQGAGGNIQYF
.,TRBV5-1,TRBJ2-5,.,TGCGCCAGCGCAGACGGGGGCCAAGAGACCCAGTACTTC,CASADGGQETQYF
.,TRBV10-1,TRBJ1-2,.,TGCGCCAGACGGGATAGTAATTGCGGGGGCGGCTATGGCTACACCTTC,CARRDSNCGGGYGYTF
once,TRBV2,TRBJ2-2,TRBD1,TGTGCCAGCAGCCGACAGGGAATTGGCAACGGGGAGCTGTTTTTT,CASSRQGIGNGELFF
.,TRBV7-2,TRBJ2-7,TRBD1,TGTGCCAGCAGCTCCCCGACAGGGCTCTACGAGCAGTACTTC,CASSSPTGLYEQYF
.,TRBV7-3,TRBJ2-5,.,TGTGCCAGCAGCTTAATTCCGCAGGCTCAAGAGACCCAGTACTTC,CASSLIPQAQETQYF
.,TRBV6-2/TRBV6-3,TRBJ2-5,.,TGTGCCAGCAGTTACGGAGGCAGACAAGAGACCCAGTACTTC,CASSYGGRQETQYF
.,TRBV4-2,TRBJ2-6,TRBD2,TGTGCCAGCAGCCAAGATATTAGCGGGAGGGCGTCTGGGGCCAACGTCCTGACTTTC,CASSQDISGRASGANVLTF
.,TRBV19,TRBJ2-2,.,TGTGCCAGTAGAAAAGGAGAAACTTCCGCCGGGGAGCTGTTTTTT,CASRKGETSAGELFF
.,TRBV6-1,TRBJ1-2,.,TGTGCCAGCAGTGAACCGGGGATGGGCTATGGCTACACCTTC,CASSEPGMGYGYTF
.,TRBV6-5,TRBJ2-7,.,TGTGCCAGCAGGGGTGGAGAATCCTACGAGCAGTACTTC,CASRGGESYEQYF
once,TRBV5-1,TRBJ2-3,.,TGCGCCAGCAGCTTGGGGGCGGACAGCGGGGTAGATACGCAGTATTTT,CASSLGADSGVDTQYF
.,TRBV3-1/TRBV3-2,TRBJ1-2,.,TGTGCCAGCAGCCAAGCTGGGCAGAACTATGGCTACACCTTC,CASSQAGQNYGYTF
.,TRBV5-4,TRBJ1-4,.,TGTGCCAGCAGCTTGATGGGGGGGCCTAGACAGGAAGATTTT,CASSLMGGPRQEDF
once,TRBV19,TRBJ1-5,.,TGTGCCAGTAGTATAGATCTCAGGAGGGGTCAGCCCCAGCATTTT,CASSIDLRRGQPQHF
.,TRBV27,TRBJ1-2,.,TGTGCCAGCAGTTTTGGCAGGGAACTTGGCTACACCTTC,CASSFGRELGYTF
.,TRBV18,TRBJ1-4,.,TGTGCCAGCTCACGGGGGGGTTTGGATGAAAAACTGTTTTTT,CASSRGGLDEKLFF
.,TRBV7-2,TRBJ1-1,.,TGTGCCAGCAGCCCCAGTGTATCTAGGGGCACTGAAGCTTTCTTT,CASSPSVSRGTEAFF
.,TRBV7-2,TRBJ1-2,TRBD1,TGTGCCAGCAGCCAAATCCGGGACAGGGATGGGGTAACCTTC,CASSQIRDRDGVTF
.,TRBV3-1/TRBV3-2,TRBJ2-1,TRBD2,TGTGCCAGCAGCCAAGAGGTTGGGACTAGCGGGAGGGCCCGCTACAATGAGCAGTTCTTC,CASSQEVGTSGRARYNEQFF
.,TRBV28,TRBJ1-3,.,TGTGCCAGCAGTTTCGGTACAGGTTTCGGGCGGAACCTCGGAAACACCATATATTTT,CASSFGTGFGRNLGNTIYF
few,TRBV7-9,TRBJ1-4,.,TGTGCCAGCAGCCCCCGAGGGGGGGTCGGTGAAAAACTGTTTTTT,CASSPRGGVGEKLFF
.,TRBV4-2,TRBJ2-1,TRBD2,TGTGCCAGCAGCCAAGTTATGGGACTAGCGGGAAACAATGAGCAGTTCTTC,CASSQVMGLAGNNEQFF
.,TRBV28,TRBJ1-2,TRBD1,TGTGCCAGCACCCGAGGACAGGGGGTTGGCTACACCTTC,CASTRGQGVGYTF
.,TRBV11-3,TRBJ2-1,.,TGTGCCAGCAGTTCTAGCAGGAGTCGGTACAATGAGCAGTTCTTC,CASSSSRSRYNEQFF
.,TRBV7-7,TRBJ2-1,TRBD2,TGTGCTACTTTCCGGCTAGCGGGAGGTTACAATGAGCAGTTCTTC,CATFRLAGGYNEQFF
.,TRBV19,TRBJ1-5,TRBD1,TGTGCCAGTAGTCCAGGGGACAGGGGGAACAATCAGCCCCAGCATTTT,CASSPGDRGNNQPQHF
once,TRBV11-3,TRBJ2-1,.,TGTGCCAGCAGCTTAAGTACCCCGAGCTCCTACAATGAGCAGTTCTTC,CASSLSTPSSYNEQFF
.,TRBV3-1/TRBV3-2,TRBJ2-3,.,TGTGCCAGCAGCCGTGGAGGCACAGATACGCAGTATTTT,CASSRGGTDTQYF
.,TRBV25-1,TRBJ2-7,TRBD1,TGTGCCAGCAGTGAATGGTCCGGACAGGGGTTCAACGAGCAGTACTTC,CASSEWSGQGFNEQYF
.,TRBV7-2,TRBJ1-1,.,TGTGCCAGCAGCTTCAGGGACACTGAAGCTTTCTTT,CASSFRDTEAFF
.,TRBV28,TRBJ2-7,TRBD1,TGTGCCAGCAGTTCTTTTCCCCTACGTTATCAGTCTACCGGGACAGTAGTCTACGAGCAGTACTTC,CASSSFPLRYQSTGTVVYEQYF
.,TRBV29-1,TRBJ1-5,TRBD1,TGCAGCGTCGAAACAGGGGGCGATCAGCCCCAGCATTTT,CSVETGGDQPQHF
.,TRBV5-6,TRBJ2-6,.,TGTGCCAGCAGCTTGGCAGGCTCTGGGGCCAACGTCCTGACTTTC,CASSLAGSGANVLTF
once,TRBV11-2,TRBJ2-1,.,TGTGCCAGCAGCTTAAGGTTGTCGGGGGTTGGAAATGAGCAGTTCTTC,CASSLRLSGVGNEQFF
.,TRBV10-3,TRBJ2-1,TRBD2,TGTGCCATCAGTACGGGGGGGGAGGCCAATGAGCAGTTCTTC,CAISTGGEANEQFF
.,TRBV6-1,TRBJ1-5,.,TGTGCCAGCAGTGACGGGGGGGACACTCAGCCCCAGCATTTT,CASSDGGDTQPQHF
.,TRBV9,TRBJ1-4,.,TGTGCCAGCAGCGTAGGTCCAGGGCCGGATGAAAAACTGTTTTTT,CASSVGPGPDEKLFF
.,TRBV5-4,TRBJ2-3,.,TGTGCCAGCAGCTTGGATGCGGGGTACACAGATACGCAGTATTTT,CASSLDAGYTDTQYF
.,TRBV6-1,TRBJ1-1,.,TGTGCCAGCAGTGAAATGGGCAGCGAAGCTTTCTTT,CASSEMGSEAFF
.,TRBV3-1/TRBV3-2,TRBJ2-1,.,TGTGCCAGCAGCCAAGACTTGGTTAGCAGCGGTGCGAGGAATGAGCAGTTCTTC,CASSQDLVSSGARNEQFF
.,TRBV7-3,TRBJ1-1,.,TGTGCCAGCAGCTTGGGCAGCTACACTGAAGCTTTCTTT,CASSLGSYTEAFF
.,TRBV5-1,TRBJ1-1,.,TGCGCCAGCAGCTTGGGGGCAGGGACTGAAGCTTTCTTT,CASSLGAGTEAFF
.,TRBV10-2,TRBJ1-1,.,TGCGCCACACAGACAGGCTACAACACTGAAGCTTTCTTT,CATQTGYNTEAFF
.,TRBV19,TRBJ1-2,.,TGTGCCAGTAGTATTAAGGCTACGGCAGGGCGGTGGCGAGATGGCTACACCTTC,CASSIKATAGRWRDGYTF
few,TRBV5-6,TRBJ1-5,.,TGTGCCAGCAGCTCCCAAGACAGGAGCAATCAGCCCCAGCATTTT,CASSSQDRSNQPQHF
few,TRBV19,TRBJ1-2,.,TGTGCCAGTAGTCTCCCGGGTGGCTACACCTTC,CASSLPGGYTF